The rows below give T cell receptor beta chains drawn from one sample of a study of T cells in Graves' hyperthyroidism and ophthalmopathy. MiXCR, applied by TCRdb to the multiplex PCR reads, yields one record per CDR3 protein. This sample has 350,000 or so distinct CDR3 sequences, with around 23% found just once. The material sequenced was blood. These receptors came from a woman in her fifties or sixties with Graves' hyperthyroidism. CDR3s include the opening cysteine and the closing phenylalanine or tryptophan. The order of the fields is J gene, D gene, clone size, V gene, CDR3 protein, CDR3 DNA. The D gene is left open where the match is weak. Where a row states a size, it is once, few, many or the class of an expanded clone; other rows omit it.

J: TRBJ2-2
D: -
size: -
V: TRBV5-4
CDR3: CASSPGRFTGELFF
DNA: TGTGCCAGCAGCCCCGGACGGTTCACCGGGGAGCTGTTTTTT

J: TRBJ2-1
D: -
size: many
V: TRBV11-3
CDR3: CASSTRTASYNEQFF
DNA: TGTGCCAGCAGCACAAGGACTGCCTCCTACAATGAGCAGTTCTTC

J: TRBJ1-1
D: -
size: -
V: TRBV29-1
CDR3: CSVAAAGVTEAFF
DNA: TGCAGCGTGGCGGCGGCAGGGGTTACTGAAGCTTTCTTT

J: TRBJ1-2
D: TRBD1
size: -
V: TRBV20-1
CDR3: CSARDRLRQGLNYGYTF
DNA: TGCAGTGCTAGAGATCGGTTACGACAGGGGTTAAACTATGGCTACACCTTC

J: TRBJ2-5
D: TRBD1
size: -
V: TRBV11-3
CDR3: CASSLDLTGETQYF
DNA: TGTGCCAGCAGCTTAGATCTGACAGGGGAGACCCAGTACTTC

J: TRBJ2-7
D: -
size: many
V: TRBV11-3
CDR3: CASSPRRDFSYEQYF
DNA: TGTGCCAGCAGCCCAAGACGGGACTTCTCCTACGAGCAGTACTTC

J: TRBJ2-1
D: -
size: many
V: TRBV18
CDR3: CASSPLDSNEQFF
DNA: TGTGCCAGCTCACCCCTGGACAGCAATGAGCAGTTCTTC

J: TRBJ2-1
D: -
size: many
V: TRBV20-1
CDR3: CSAKEYYNEQFF
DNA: TGCAGTGCTAAGGAGTATTACAATGAGCAGTTCTTC

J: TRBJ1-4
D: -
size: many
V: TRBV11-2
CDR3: CASSLGPNEKLFF
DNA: TGTGCCAGCAGCTTAGGCCCTAATGAAAAACTGTTTTTT

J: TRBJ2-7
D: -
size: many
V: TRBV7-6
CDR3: CASSFTDSYEQYF
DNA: TGTGCCAGCAGCTTCACGGACTCCTACGAGCAGTACTTC

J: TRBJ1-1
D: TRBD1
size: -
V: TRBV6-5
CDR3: CASSYGGRGGKGTEAFF
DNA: TGTGCCAGCAGTTATGGGGGAAGAGGGGGCAAGGGCACTGAAGCTTTCTTT

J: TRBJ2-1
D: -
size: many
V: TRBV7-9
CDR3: CASSPQWSSYNEQFF
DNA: TGTGCCAGCAGCCCGCAGTGGAGCTCCTACAATGAGCAGTTCTTC

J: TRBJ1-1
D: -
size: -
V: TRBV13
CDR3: CASSLVRVRSPEAFF
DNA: TGTGCCAGCAGCTTAGTTAGAGTCCGGTCCCCTGAAGCTTTCTTT

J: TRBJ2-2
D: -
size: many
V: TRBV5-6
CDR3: CATRAGYSNTGELFF
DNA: TGTGCCACTCGCGCCGGCTACTCGAACACCGGGGAGCTGTTTTTT

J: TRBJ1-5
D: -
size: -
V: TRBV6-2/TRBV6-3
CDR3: CASSYSIGGGRSNQPQHF
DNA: TGTGCCAGCAGTTACTCGATCGGAGGGGGAAGGAGCAATCAGCCCCAGCATTTT

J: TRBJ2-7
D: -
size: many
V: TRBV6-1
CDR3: CASSYHRPRGGLGDYEQYF
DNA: TGTGCCAGCAGTTACCATCGGCCAAGGGGCGGGCTAGGGGACTACGAGCAGTACTTC

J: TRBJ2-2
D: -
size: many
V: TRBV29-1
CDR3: CSVETRQSNTGELFF
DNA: TGCAGCGTTGAAACGAGGCAGAGTAACACCGGGGAGCTGTTTTTT

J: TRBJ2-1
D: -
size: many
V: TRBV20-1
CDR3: CSATQGIAVNEQFF
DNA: TGCAGTGCTACCCAAGGGATAGCGGTAAATGAGCAGTTCTTC

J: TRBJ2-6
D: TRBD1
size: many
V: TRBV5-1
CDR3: CASLGTGAGANVLTF
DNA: TGCGCCAGCCTAGGGACAGGGGCTGGGGCCAACGTCCTGACTTTC

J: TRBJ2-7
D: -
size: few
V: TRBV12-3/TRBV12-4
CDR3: CASSSTPYEQYF
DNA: TGTGCCAGCAGTTCGACACCTTACGAGCAGTACTTC

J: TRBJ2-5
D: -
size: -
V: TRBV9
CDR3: CASSVGEWQGETQYF
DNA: TGTGCCAGCAGCGTAGGGGAATGGCAGGGAGAGACCCAGTACTTC

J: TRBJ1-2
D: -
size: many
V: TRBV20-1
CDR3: CSARDPGGARGYTF
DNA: TGCAGTGCTAGAGATCCGGGGGGGGCGCGGGGCTACACCTTC

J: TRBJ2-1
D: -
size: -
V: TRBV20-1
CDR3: CSAPPGGVWNEQFF
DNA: TGCAGTGCTCCCCCGGGGGGCGTCTGGAATGAGCAGTTCTTC

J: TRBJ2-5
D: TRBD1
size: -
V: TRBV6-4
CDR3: CASSEGTGQLLETQYF
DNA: TGTGCCAGCAGTGAGGGTACGGGACAGTTGTTAGAGACCCAGTACTTC

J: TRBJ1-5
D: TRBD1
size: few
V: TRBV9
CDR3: CASSGTGGSQLQHF
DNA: TGTGCCAGCAGCGGGACAGGGGGAAGCCAGCTCCAGCATTTT

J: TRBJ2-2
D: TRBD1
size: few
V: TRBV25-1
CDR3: CASSARTGGTGELFF
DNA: TGTGCCAGCAGTGCACGGACAGGGGGCACCGGGGAGCTGTTTTTT

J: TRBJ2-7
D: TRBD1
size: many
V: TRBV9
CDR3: CASSEGAGSYEQYF
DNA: TGTGCCAGCAGCGAGGGGGCCGGTTCCTACGAGCAGTACTTC

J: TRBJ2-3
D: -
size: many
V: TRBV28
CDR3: CASSGGGSTDTQYF
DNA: TGTGCCAGCTCAGGAGGAGGAAGCACAGATACGCAGTATTTT

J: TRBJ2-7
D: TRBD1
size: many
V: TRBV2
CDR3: CASSRDRGAEQYF
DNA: TGTGCCAGCAGTAGGGACAGGGGAGCAGAGCAGTACTTC

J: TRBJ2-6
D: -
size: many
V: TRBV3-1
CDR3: CASRRKGANVLTF
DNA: TGTGCCAGCAGGCGGAAGGGGGCCAACGTCCTGACTTTC

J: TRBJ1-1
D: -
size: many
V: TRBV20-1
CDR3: CSAAGTAEAFF
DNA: TGCAGTGCTGCTGGGACGGCTGAAGCTTTCTTT

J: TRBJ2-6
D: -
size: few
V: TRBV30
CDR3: CAWTPPGHFISGANVLTF
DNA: TGTGCCTGGACCCCTCCGGGACATTTCATCTCTGGGGCCAACGTCCTGACTTTC

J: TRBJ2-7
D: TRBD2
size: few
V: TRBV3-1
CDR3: CASSRGLAGSYEQYF
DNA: TGTGCCAGCAGCCGGGGACTAGCGGGGTCCTACGAGCAGTACTTC

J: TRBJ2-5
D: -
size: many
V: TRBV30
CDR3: CAWSTGTFQETQYF
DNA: TGTGCCTGGAGTACCGGGACATTCCAAGAGACCCAGTACTTC

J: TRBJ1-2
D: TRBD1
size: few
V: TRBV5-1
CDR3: CASGDSYGYTF
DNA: TGCGCCAGTGGGGACAGCTATGGCTACACCTTC

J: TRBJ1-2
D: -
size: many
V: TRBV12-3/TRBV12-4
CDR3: CASSPTKGARYTF
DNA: TGTGCCAGCAGTCCAACAAAAGGGGCCCGCTACACCTTC

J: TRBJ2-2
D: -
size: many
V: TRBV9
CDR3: CASSVGVGWGTGELFF
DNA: TGTGCCAGCAGCGTAGGTGTGGGCTGGGGCACCGGGGAGCTGTTTTTT

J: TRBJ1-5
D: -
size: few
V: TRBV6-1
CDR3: CASRAPGTSRGQPQHF
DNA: TGTGCCAGCAGAGCCCCAGGGACCTCCAGGGGACAGCCCCAGCATTTT

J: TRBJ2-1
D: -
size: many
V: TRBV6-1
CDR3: CASSLGGWANEQFF
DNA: TGTGCCAGCAGTTTGGGGGGTTGGGCGAATGAGCAGTTCTTC

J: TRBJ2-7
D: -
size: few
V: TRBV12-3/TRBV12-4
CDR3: CASSLAAGEQYF
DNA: TGTGCCAGCAGTTTGGCGGCCGGCGAGCAGTACTTC

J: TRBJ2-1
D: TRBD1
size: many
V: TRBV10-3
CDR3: CATKDRGGNEQFF
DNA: TGTGCCACGAAGGACAGGGGAGGCAATGAGCAGTTCTTC

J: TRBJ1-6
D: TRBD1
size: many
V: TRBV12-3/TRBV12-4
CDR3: CASSPGQGINSPLHF
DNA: TGTGCCAGCAGTCCAGGACAGGGAATCAATTCACCCCTCCACTTT

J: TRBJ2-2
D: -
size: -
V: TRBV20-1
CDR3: CSARQGYGELFF
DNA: TGCAGTGCTAGACAGGGATACGGGGAGCTGTTTTTT

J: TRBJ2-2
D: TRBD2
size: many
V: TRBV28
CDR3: CASSPLGAGVTAGELFF
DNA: TGTGCCAGCAGTCCCCTCGGAGCGGGAGTAACGGCCGGGGAGCTGTTTTTT

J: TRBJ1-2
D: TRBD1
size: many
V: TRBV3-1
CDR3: CASSRQGPNYGYTF
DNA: TGTGCCAGCAGTCGACAGGGCCCTAACTATGGCTACACCTTC

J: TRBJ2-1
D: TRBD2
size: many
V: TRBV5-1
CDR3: CASSWRTSGRVNEQFF
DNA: TGCGCCAGCAGCTGGCGGACTAGCGGGAGAGTCAATGAGCAGTTCTTC

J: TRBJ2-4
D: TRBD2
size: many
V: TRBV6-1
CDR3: CASSEALQGTSGSVTKNIQYF
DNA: TGTGCCAGCAGTGAAGCGCTCCAGGGGACTAGCGGGAGTGTTACCAAAAACATTCAGTACTTC

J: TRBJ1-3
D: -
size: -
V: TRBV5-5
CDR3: CASTRQPFSSGNTIYF
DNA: TGTGCCAGCACCCGTCAGCCGTTTAGCTCTGGAAACACCATATATTTT

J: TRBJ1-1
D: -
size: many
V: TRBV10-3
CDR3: CAITGVENTEAFF
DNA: TGTGCCATCACAGGTGTGGAGAACACTGAAGCTTTCTTT

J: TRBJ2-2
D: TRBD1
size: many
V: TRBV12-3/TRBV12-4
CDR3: CASSLRGQGAGELFF
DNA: TGTGCCAGCAGTTTAAGGGGACAGGGGGCCGGGGAGCTGTTTTTT

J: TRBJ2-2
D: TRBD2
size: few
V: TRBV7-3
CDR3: CASSPRLAGGPAGELFF
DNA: TGTGCCAGCAGCCCCCGACTAGCGGGAGGGCCGGCGGGGGAGCTGTTTTTT

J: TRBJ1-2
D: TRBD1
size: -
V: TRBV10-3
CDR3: CAISEGTGIHGYTF
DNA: TGTGCCATCAGTGAGGGGACAGGGATTCATGGCTACACCTTC

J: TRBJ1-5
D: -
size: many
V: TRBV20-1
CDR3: CSAIQISNQPQHF
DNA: TGCAGTGCCATCCAAATTAGCAATCAGCCCCAGCATTTT

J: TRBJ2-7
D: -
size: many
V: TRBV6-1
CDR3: CASSEGRSYEQYF
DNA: TGTGCCAGCAGCGAGGGCAGAAGCTACGAGCAGTACTTC

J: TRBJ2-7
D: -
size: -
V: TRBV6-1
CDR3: CASMPTWGISYEQYF
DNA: TGTGCCAGCATGCCAACTTGGGGGATCTCCTACGAGCAGTACTTC

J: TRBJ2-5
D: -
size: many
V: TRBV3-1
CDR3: CASSPPTGRETQYF
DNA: TGTGCCAGCAGCCCCCCGACAGGCCGAGAGACCCAGTACTTC

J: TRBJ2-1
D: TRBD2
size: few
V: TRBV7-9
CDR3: CASSLLGTSGGNEQFF
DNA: TGTGCCAGCAGCTTATTGGGGACTAGCGGGGGCAATGAGCAGTTCTTC

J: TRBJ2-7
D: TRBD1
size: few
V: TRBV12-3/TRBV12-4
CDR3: CASSLTGRAYEQYF
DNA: TGTGCCAGCAGTTTGACAGGGCGGGCCTACGAGCAGTACTTC

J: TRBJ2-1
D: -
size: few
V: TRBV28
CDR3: CASRAGVGEQFF
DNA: TGTGCCAGCAGAGCAGGGGTAGGTGAGCAGTTCTTC

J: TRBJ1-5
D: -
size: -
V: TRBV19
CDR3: CASSIQTGSNQPQHF
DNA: TGTGCCAGTAGTATCCAGACGGGTAGCAATCAGCCCCAGCATTTT